The rows below give T cell receptor beta chains drawn from one sample of a study of blood T cell repertoires in COVID-19. The repertoire was sequenced with immunoSEQ multiplex PCR; TCRdb's copy has only in-frame clones and lacks some. The sample shows over 300,000 clones, 80% to 90% of them seen only once. The sample taken for sequencing was peripheral blood. The receptor source for this set is a man in his forties with acute or convalescent COVID-19. Both conserved end residues are part of each CDR3.

CDR3aa	v_gene	j_gene	len
CASSAGRETQYF	TRBV9	TRBJ2-5	12
CASSTTGGPFSQYF	TRBV27	TRBJ2-7	14
CASSLRQGVIANEKLFF	TRBV28	TRBJ1-4	17
CSASLPGAKGGYTF	TRBV20-1	TRBJ1-2	14
CASSPQFGADLYGYTF	TRBV3-1/TRBV3-2	TRBJ1-2	16
CASAPPGQNGELFF	TRBV5-6	TRBJ2-2	14
CASSAGSNTGELFF	TRBV6-5	TRBJ2-2	14
CASSTGTSGEETQYF	TRBV19	TRBJ2-5	15
CASSLAAGNTEAFF	TRBV5-1	TRBJ1-1	14
CAWSVSAGDYEQYF	TRBV30	TRBJ2-7	14
CASSLPKGTPTNEKLFF	TRBV7-2	TRBJ1-4	17
CASSPRGSGETQYF	TRBV2	TRBJ2-5	14
CASSDSGQGAIDTQYF	TRBV6-4	TRBJ2-3	16
CASSPPGVMNTEAFF	TRBV6-5	TRBJ1-1	15
CASSPRGGETQYF	TRBV9	TRBJ2-5	13
CASTSTKLFF	TRBV23-1	TRBJ1-4	10
CASSIQRVSYNEQFF	TRBV19	TRBJ2-1	15
CASTLQGGETQYF	TRBV5-1	TRBJ2-5	13
CASSAQGADEKLFF	TRBV25-1	TRBJ1-4	14
CASTFRGAYNEQFF	TRBV11-2	TRBJ2-1	14
CASSYSGTSNQPQHF	TRBV6-2/TRBV6-3	TRBJ1-5	15
CASSSLADTYEQYF	TRBV11-2	TRBJ2-7	14
CASSLQGARTEAFF	TRBV2	TRBJ1-1	14
CASSPGGQGGAEAFF	TRBV5-1	TRBJ1-1	15